Sequencing of this T cell receptor beta chain was carried out in a study of radiotherapy plus CTLA-4 blockade in lung cancer (dated by TCRdb to 2017 to 2018). With regard to the full study: Among the enrolled patients, about 19% had an objective response, and approximately 33% reached disease control. Overall study outcomes, separate from this receptor: The strongest predictors of response, as reported, were early dynamic changes in blood T cell clones along with a rise in serum interferon-beta after radiation. TCR clones derived from tumors expanded in peripheral blood after treatment with radiotherapy and ipilimumab.

At the junction V is shortened by 3 bases and J by 2 bases; bases outside the gene matches: 2. The CDR3, from cysteine to phenylalanine, totals 14 residues. Kept here is only the CDR3 DNA, which spans 42 bases and is read in frame from base 1. CDR1 SGHAT and CDR2 FQNNGV are derived from the germline V gene. The protocol used for the library was the immunoSEQ multiplex PCR assay. TCRdb retrieved this table from immuneACCESS and kept in-frame rearrangements only. Not all clones are present; in checked studies, unresolved V genes account for under half, and no reason is known for the remainder. This sample gives under 55,000 clones in total; around four fifths of them show up just once. 2.5% to 4% of the sample is in the top ten clones. This clone appeared a few times. No cognate antigen has been identified for it. Base-call qualities are not available, and no considerably larger clone is one nucleotide away.

In this study, focal radiation therapy paired with CTLA-4 blockade (ipilimumab) was tested in patients who had chemo-refractory metastatic non-small-cell lung cancer. The source was peripheral blood, collected from a patient treated with radiotherapy plus ipilimumab. The chain links TRBV11-2 with TRBJ2-3; TRBD2 aligns with 7 central bases. This clonotype was obtained from a human donor with non-small cell lung cancer who had a partial response to radiotherapy plus ipilimumab. CDR3 sequence: CASSFRLATDTQYF. The sequenced DNA is TGTGCCAGCAGCTTCCGACTAGCCACAGATACGCAGTATTTT.